The 19 T cell receptor beta chains listed next were all sequenced from one sample in a study of T cell repertoires in cytomegalovirus infection. TCRdb passed the reads through MiXCR, listing each CDR3 protein once. The repertoire holds approximately 500,000 distinct CDR3 sequences, with around 27% as singletons. Sequenced input: PBMCs. These receptors were collected from a human donor in good health (CMV status not recorded). Some clones in this sample may be carry-over from other donors' samples.

This clonotype was seen ten or more times. The chain couples TRBV7-2 to TRBJ2-6; D is ambiguous. This CDR3 is 15 amino acids long. Trimming removed 3 bases at V and 0 bases at J, with 6 bases between. The germline V gene has CDR1 SGHTA and CDR2 FQGNSA. CDR3 in DNA: TGTGCCAGCAGCTTTTCGGGCTCTGGGGCCAACGTCCTGACTTTC. It is translated as CASSFSGSGANVLTF.

Here the CDR3 reads CASSLLDRPKYF. The CDR3 coding sequence is TGCGCCAGCAGCTTACTAGACAGACCCAAGTACTTC. V gene TRBV5-1 combines with J gene TRBJ2-5, with D perhaps being TRBD1 or TRBD2 (5 bases each). The CDR3 contains 12 residues. V was pared by 2 bases and J by 12 bases, with 14 bases between. The germline V gene encodes CDR1 SGHRS and CDR2 YFSETQ.

This clonotype was counted at least ten times. The V and J genes are TRBV12-3 or TRBV12-4 and TRBJ2-1, with D hard to call. V dropped 6 bases and J dropped 9 bases, with 9 bases sitting between them. There are 11 residues in the CDR3. The CDR3 protein is CASRVGGEQFF. Here the CDR3 DNA reads TGTGCCAGCAGAGTGGGCGGTGAGCAGTTCTTC.

Only a few counts were recorded for this clonotype. The chain uses TRBV5-4 and TRBJ1-4; D remains unclear. V was cut by 1 base and J by 8 bases, with 12 bases left in between. Germline assignment: CDR1 SGHNT and CDR2 YYREEE (reference sequence). CDR3 length equals 14 residues. CDR3 region: CASSLWEGQEKLFF. CDR3 DNA sequence: TGTGCCAGCAGCTTGTGGGAAGGGCAGGAAAAACTGTTTTTT.

This clonotype was observed a few times. CDR3 loop: CASRKSETGELFF. Written as DNA, the CDR3 is TGTGCCAGCAGAAAGAGTGAAACCGGGGAGCTGTTTTTT. The J gene is TRBJ2-2, the V gene TRBV3-1; D unresolved. Trimming took off 6 bases at V and 5 bases at J, with 10 bases between the two ends. This CDR3 is 13 amino acids long. Germline CDR1 LGHDT, CDR2 YNNKEL (reference sequence).

The rearrangement links TRBV19 to TRBJ1-2; D not certain. Looked up from germline, CDR1 is LNHDA and CDR2 is SQIVND (reference sequence). This CDR3 has 15 amino acids. V lost 5 bases to trimming and J lost 3 bases, with 16 bases between them. In DNA, the CDR3 is TGTGCCAGTAGTGATACCCCCCGGAGTGACTATGGCTACACCTTC. Translated, it gives CASSDTPRSDYGYTF. Together with reference TRBV19 and TRBJ1-2, the CDR3 gives the full variable domain: DGGITQSPKYLFRKEGQNVTLSCEQNLNHDAMYWYRQDPGQGLRLIYYSQIVNDFQKGDIAEGYSVSREKKESFPLTVTSAQKNPTAFYLCASSDTPRSDYGYTFGSGTRLTVV.

J is TRBJ2-7 and V is TRBV5-4; D is ambiguous. The ends were cut back, 2 bases at V and 11 bases at J, with 14 bases in the middle. Germline values: CDR1 SGHNT, CDR2 YYREEE (reference sequence). The CDR3 is 12 amino acids. The CDR3 loop reads CASSFYRDVEYV. The CDR3 bases are TGTGCCAGCAGCTTTTATCGAGACGTCGAGTACGTC.

The gene calls are TRBV27 and TRBJ2-6, with 7 bases that match TRBD1. The CDR3 spans 15 residues. Germline loops: CDR1 MNHEY, CDR2 SMNVEV (reference sequence). J lost 3 bases, V lost 6 bases, and 5 bases had no gene match. CDR3 in DNA: TGTGCCAGCAGCCTAGGACAGGTTGGGGCCAACGTCCTGACTTTC. Its protein product is CASSLGQVGANVLTF. The full variable domain, with the rest looked up from reference TRBV27 and TRBJ2-6, is EAQVTQNPRYLITVTGKKLTVTCSQNMNHEYMSWYRQDPGLGLRQIYYSMNVEVTDKGDVPEGYKVSRKEKRNFPLILESPSPNQTSLYFCASSLGQVGANVLTFGAGSRLTVL.

Here the CDR3 reads CASSLATGWGNTEAFF. In nucleotides, the CDR3 is TGCGCCAGCAGCTTAGCTACAGGGTGGGGGAACACTGAAGCTTTCTTT. The rearrangement uses TRBV5-1 and TRBJ1-1; a weak D match, TRBD1 (6 bases). This CDR3 spans 16 amino acids. CDR1 is SGHRS and CDR2 is YFSETQ in the germline V gene. V lost 2 bases and J lost 1, with 15 bases in between.

This clonotype has only a few counts. The gene calls are TRBV6-2 or TRBV6-3 and TRBJ2-1, with 8 positions matching TRBD2. Looked up from germline, CDR1 is MNHEY and CDR2 is SVGEGT. J gave up 4 bases and V 0 bases, and 2 bases lay outside the gene matches. The CDR3 contains 15 residues. The CDR3 bases are TGTGCCAGCAGTTACTCGCCGGGGGGGTACAATGAGCAGTTCTTC. It is translated as CASSYSPGGYNEQFF.

This clonotype was counted ten times or more. This chain uses TRBV7-2 with TRBJ1-5; D is perhaps TRBD1 (6 bases). Trimming shortened V by 4 bases and J by 0 bases, and 10 bases separated the two germline ends. The germline gives CDR1 SGHTA, CDR2 FQGNSA. The CDR3 runs 15 residues. CDR3 region: CASSSDSRSNQPQHF. The CDR3 DNA follows: TGTGCCAGCAGCTCGGACAGTCGTAGCAATCAGCCCCAGCATTTT.

A few counts support this clonotype. The V call is TRBV6-2 or TRBV6-3, the J call TRBJ2-7; tentatively, D is TRBD1 (5 bases). This CDR3 comprises 13 residues. Trimming took 6 bases from V and 3 from J, leaving 12 bases between them. The germline gives CDR1 MNHEY, CDR2 SVGEGT. The CDR3 reads CASSRGHFYEQYF. The CDR3 DNA follows: TGTGCCAGCAGCCGCGGACACTTCTACGAGCAGTACTTC.

This clonotype was seen repeatedly, ten times or more. The CDR3 protein is CASSLAGGKNIQYF. Written as DNA, the CDR3 is TGTGCCAGCAGCTTAGCGGGAGGAAAAAACATTCAGTACTTC. The chain carries TRBV7-2 and TRBJ2-4, with D possibly TRBD2 on 6 matching bases. Looked up from germline, CDR1 is SGHTA and CDR2 is FQGNSA. The CDR3 extends over 14 amino acids. V dropped 0 bases and J dropped 4 bases, with 7 bases sitting between them. Combining the CDR3 with reference TRBV7-2 and TRBJ2-4 gives the whole variable domain GAGVSQSPSNKVTEKGKDVELRCDPISGHTALYWYRQSLGQGLEFLIYFQGNSAPDKSGLPSDRFSAERTGGSVSTLTIQRTQQEDSAVYLCASSLAGGKNIQYFGAGTRLSVL.

This clonotype was seen only a few times. The chain couples TRBV11-2 to TRBJ2-3, with D tentatively TRBD1 (6 bases). Germline CDR1 is SGHAT and CDR2 is FQNNGV. CDR3 length equals 12 residues. The germline V and J ends were trimmed by 5 bases and 10 bases, with 13 bases remaining between them. The CDR3 coding sequence is TGTGCCAGCAGCCCACAGGGAAGTCCGCAGTATTTT. It yields the protein CASSPQGSPQYF. The complete variable domain, with remaining parts taken from reference TRBV11-2 and TRBJ2-3, reads EAGVAQSPRYKIIEKRQSVAFWCNPISGHATLYWYQQILGQGPKLLIQFQNNGVVDDSQLPKDRFSAERLKGVDSTLKIQPAKLEDSAVYLCASSPQGSPQYFGPGTRLTVL.

The table lists this clonotype with a few counts. The gene calls are TRBV29-1 and TRBJ2-3; a possible D gene is TRBD2 (6 bases). The V gene's germline CDR1 is SQVTM and CDR2 ANQGSEA. Trimming shortened V by 2 bases and J by 3 bases, and 18 bases separated the two germline ends. The CDR3 has 16 amino acids. DNA of the CDR3: TGCAGCGTTGAACCACTCCGCGGGGAAGGGACAGATACGCAGTATTTT. This sequence encodes CSVEPLRGEGTDTQYF.

At least ten counts were recorded for this clonotype. V and J are TRBV5-4 and TRBJ2-1; weak D call: TRBD2 (5 bases). CDR3 length: 17 residues. Per the germline V gene, CDR1 is SGHNT and CDR2 is YYREEE (reference sequence). V lost 4 bases, J lost 0 bases, and 17 bases lay in between. The CDR3 DNA reads TGTGCCAGCAGCCCACCCTCAGCGGTTAGCTCCTACAATGAGCAGTTCTTC. This sequence encodes CASSPPSAVSSYNEQFF.

The rearrangement uses TRBV5-6 and TRBJ1-1; 8 nucleotides match TRBD1. This CDR3 contains 15 residues. With V trimmed by 2 bases and J by 8 bases, 11 bases remained unmatched. Per the germline V gene, CDR1 is SGHDT and CDR2 is YYEEEE. The CDR3 reads CASSFQTTGAPEAFF. The CDR3 DNA sequence: TGTGCCAGCAGCTTCCAGACGACAGGGGCGCCAGAAGCTTTCTTT. Full variable domain (missing parts from reference TRBV5-6 and TRBJ1-1): DAGVTQSPTHLIKTRGQQVTLRCSPKSGHDTVSWYQQALGQGPQFIFQYYEEEERQRGNFPDRFSGHQFPNYSSELNVNALLLGDSALYLCASSFQTTGAPEAFFGQGTRLTVV.

The rearrangement joins TRBV20-1 to TRBJ1-6; D uncertain. The CDR3 covers 12 residues. Trimming removed 8 bases at V and 6 bases at J, with 11 bases between. Germline CDR1 reads DFQATT; CDR2 reads SNEGSKA (reference sequence). CDR3 sequence reads: CSTKRSNSPLHF. CDR3 nucleotide sequence: TGCAGTACTAAACGATCTAATTCACCCCTCCACTTT.

The chain recombines TRBV29-1 with TRBJ1-1, with D maybe TRBD1 (5 bases). Trimming took off 1 base at V and 7 bases at J, with 10 bases between the two ends. CDR3 size: 12 residues. Germline CDR1 is SQVTM and CDR2 is ANQGSEA. CDR3: CSVEGGVGEAFF. CDR3 in DNA: TGCAGCGTTGAAGGAGGGGTCGGTGAAGCTTTCTTT. Supplemented by reference TRBV29-1 and TRBJ1-1, the full variable domain reads SAVISQKPSRDICQRGTSLTIQCQVDSQVTMMFWYRQQPGQSLTLIATANQGSEATYESGFVIDKFPISRPNLTFSTLTVSNMSPEDSSIYLCSVEGGVGEAFFGQGTRLTVV.